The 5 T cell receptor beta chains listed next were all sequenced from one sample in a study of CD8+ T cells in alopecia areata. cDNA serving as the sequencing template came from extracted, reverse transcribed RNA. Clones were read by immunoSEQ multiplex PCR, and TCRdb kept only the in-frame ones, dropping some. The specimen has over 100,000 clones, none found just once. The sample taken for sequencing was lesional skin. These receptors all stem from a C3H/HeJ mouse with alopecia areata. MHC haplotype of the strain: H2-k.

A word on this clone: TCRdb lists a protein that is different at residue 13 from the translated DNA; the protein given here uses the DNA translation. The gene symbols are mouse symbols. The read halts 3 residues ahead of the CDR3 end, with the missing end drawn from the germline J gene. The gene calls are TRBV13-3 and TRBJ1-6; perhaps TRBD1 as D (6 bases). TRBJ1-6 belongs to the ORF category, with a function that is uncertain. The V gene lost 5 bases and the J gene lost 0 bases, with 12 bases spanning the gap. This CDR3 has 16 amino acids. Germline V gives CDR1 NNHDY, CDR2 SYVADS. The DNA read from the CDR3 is TGTGCCAGCAGCCCTCACAGGGATTCCTATAATTCGCCC. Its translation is CASSPHRDSYNSP. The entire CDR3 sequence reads CASSPHRDSYNSPLYF.

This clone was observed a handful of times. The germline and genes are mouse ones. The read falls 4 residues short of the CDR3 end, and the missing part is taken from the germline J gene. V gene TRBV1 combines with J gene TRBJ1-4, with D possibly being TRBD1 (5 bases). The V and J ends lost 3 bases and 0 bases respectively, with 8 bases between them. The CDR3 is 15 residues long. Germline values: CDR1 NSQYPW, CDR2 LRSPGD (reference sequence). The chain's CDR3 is CTCSAKQVSNERLFF. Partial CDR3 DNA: TGCACCTGCAGTGCCAAACAGGTTTCCAACGAA.

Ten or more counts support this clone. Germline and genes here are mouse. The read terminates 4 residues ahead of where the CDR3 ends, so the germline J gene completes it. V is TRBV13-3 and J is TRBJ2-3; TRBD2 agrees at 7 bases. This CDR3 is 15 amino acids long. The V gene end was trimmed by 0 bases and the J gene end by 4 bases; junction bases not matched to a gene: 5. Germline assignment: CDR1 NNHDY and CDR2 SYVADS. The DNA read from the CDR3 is TGTGCCAGCAGTGATGGTTGGGGGGAGTCAGAA. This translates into CASSDGWGESE. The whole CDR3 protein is CASSDGWGESETLYF.

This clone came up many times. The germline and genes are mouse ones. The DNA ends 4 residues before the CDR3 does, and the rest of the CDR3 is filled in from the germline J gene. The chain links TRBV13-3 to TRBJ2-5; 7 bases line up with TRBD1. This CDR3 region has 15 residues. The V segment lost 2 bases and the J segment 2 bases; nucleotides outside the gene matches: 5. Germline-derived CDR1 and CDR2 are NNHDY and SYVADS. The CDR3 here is CASSEIRDSQDTQYF. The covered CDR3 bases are TGTGCCAGCAGTGAAATCCGGGACAGCCAAGAC.

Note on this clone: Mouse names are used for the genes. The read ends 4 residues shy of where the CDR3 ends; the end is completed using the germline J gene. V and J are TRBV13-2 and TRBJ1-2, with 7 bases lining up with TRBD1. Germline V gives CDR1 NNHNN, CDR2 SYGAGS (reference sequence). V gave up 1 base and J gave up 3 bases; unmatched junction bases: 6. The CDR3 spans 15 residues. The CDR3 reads CASGDTGTDDSDYTF. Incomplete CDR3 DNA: TGTGCCAGCGGTGATACCGGGACAGATGACTCC.